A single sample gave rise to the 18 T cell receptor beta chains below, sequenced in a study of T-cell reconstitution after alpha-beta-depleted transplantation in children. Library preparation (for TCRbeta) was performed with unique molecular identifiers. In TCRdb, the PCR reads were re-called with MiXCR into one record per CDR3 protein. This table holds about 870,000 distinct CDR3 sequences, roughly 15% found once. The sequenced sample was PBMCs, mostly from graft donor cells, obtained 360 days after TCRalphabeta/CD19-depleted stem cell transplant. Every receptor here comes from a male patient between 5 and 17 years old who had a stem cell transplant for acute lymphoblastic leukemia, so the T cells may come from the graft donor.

The CDR3, as DNA: TGTGCCAGCAGCCCGCGAAGCGTGTTCAATGAGCAGTTCTTC. Translating it yields CASSPRSVFNEQFF. The V call is TRBV11-1, the J call TRBJ2-1; no clear D. The V end was cut by 5 bases, the J end by 6 bases, with 14 bases between. Germline V lookup: CDR1 SGHAT, CDR2 FQDESV (reference sequence). This CDR3 has 14 amino acids. Full variable domain (rest looked up from reference TRBV11-1 and TRBJ2-1): EAEVAQSPRYKITEKSQAVAFWCDPISGHATLYWYRQILGQGPELLVQFQDESVVDDSQLPKDRFSAERLKGVDSTLKIQPAELGDSAMYLCASSPRSVFNEQFFGPGTRLTVL.

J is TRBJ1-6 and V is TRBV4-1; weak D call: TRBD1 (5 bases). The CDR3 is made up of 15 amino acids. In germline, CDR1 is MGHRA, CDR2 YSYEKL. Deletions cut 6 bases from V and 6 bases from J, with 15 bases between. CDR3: CASRHLGQGNSPLHF. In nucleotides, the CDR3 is TGCGCCAGCAGGCATCTGGGGCAGGGTAATTCACCCCTCCACTTT.

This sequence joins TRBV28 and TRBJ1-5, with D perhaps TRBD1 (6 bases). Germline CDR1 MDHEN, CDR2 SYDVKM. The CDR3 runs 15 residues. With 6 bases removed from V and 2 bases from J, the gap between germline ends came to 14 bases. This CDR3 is CASRPVGAGNQPQHF. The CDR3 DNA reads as TGTGCCAGCAGGCCGGTGGGGGCTGGCAATCAGCCCCAGCATTTT.

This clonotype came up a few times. The CDR3 spells CASSQVGTSGSRGEQYF. CDR3 nucleotides: TGTGCCAGCAGCCAAGTAGGGACTAGCGGGAGTCGGGGCGAGCAGTACTTC. The chain carries TRBV4-2 and TRBJ2-7; 14 bases match TRBD2. With 1 base clipped from V and 6 bases from J, the junction kept 8 bases outside the gene matches. The CDR3 has 17 residues. Looked up from germline, CDR1 is LGHNA and CDR2 is YNFKEQ.

The CDR3 nucleotides are TGTGCCAGCAGTTTAGGCGGGAGAAATGAGTATGAGCAGTTCTTC. The encoded protein is CASSLGGRNEYEQFF. This rearrangement joins TRBV12-3 or TRBV12-4 to TRBJ2-1, with 7 nucleotides matching TRBD2. The CDR3 is 15 amino acids. V shed 1 base and J 8 bases; nucleotides not matched to a gene: 8.

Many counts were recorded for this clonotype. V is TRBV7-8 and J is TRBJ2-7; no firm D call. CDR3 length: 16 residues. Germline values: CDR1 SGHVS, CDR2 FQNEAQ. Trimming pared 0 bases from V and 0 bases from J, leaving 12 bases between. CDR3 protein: CASSLARLVFSYEQYF. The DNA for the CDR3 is TGTGCCAGCAGCTTAGCTCGGCTAGTATTCTCCTACGAGCAGTACTTC.

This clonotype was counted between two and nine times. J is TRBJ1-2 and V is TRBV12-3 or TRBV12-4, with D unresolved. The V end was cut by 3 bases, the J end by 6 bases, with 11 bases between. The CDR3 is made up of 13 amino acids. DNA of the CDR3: TGTGCCAGCAGTTTCCCTGTTTCTCATGGCTACACCTTC. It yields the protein CASSFPVSHGYTF.

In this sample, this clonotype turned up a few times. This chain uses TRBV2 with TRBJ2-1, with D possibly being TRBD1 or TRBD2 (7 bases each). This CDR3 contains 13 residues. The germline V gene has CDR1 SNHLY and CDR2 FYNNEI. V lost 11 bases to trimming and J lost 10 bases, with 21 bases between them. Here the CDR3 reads CADNQGEGREQFF. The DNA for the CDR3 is TGTGCCGACAATCAGGGGGAGGGCCGGGAGCAGTTCTTC.

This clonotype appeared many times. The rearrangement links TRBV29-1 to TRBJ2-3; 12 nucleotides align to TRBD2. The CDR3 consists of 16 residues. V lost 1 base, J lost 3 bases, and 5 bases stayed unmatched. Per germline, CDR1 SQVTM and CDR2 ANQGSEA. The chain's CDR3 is CSVEGWTSGTTDTQYF. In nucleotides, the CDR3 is TGCAGCGTTGAAGGGTGGACTAGCGGGACGACAGATACGCAGTATTTT.

In nucleotides, the CDR3 is TGCAGTGCTAGAGATTGGACCGGAGGGTCTGGCTACACCTTC. Translation: CSARDWTGGSGYTF. The chain employs TRBV20-1 and TRBJ1-2; no reliable D call. CDR1 is DFQATT and CDR2 is SNEGSKA in the germline V gene (reference sequence). The CDR3 consists of 14 residues. Trimming removed 0 bases from V and 7 bases from J, with 15 bases in between.

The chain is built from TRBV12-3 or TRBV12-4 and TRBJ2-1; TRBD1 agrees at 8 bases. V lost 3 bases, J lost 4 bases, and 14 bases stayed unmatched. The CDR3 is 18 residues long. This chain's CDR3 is CASSFPGGAIFVYNEQFF. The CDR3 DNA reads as TGTGCCAGCAGTTTTCCAGGGGGCGCCATTTTTGTATACAATGAGCAGTTCTTC.

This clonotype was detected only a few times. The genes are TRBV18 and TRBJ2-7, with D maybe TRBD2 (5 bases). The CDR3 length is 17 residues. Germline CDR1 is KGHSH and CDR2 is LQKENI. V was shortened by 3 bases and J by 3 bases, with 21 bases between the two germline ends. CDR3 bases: TGTGCCAGCTCACCGCTCGTGAGAGGGTTCGGATTCTACGAGCAGTACTTC. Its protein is CASSPLVRGFGFYEQYF.

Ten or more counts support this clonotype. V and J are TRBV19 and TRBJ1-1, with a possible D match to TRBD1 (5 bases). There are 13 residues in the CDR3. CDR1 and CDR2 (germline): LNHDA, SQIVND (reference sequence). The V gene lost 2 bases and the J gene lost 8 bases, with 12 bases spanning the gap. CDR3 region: CASSINPGTEAFF. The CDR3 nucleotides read TGTGCCAGTAGTATAAACCCCGGGACCGAAGCTTTCTTT. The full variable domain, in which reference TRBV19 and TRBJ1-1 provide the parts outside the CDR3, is DGGITQSPKYLFRKEGQNVTLSCEQNLNHDAMYWYRQDPGQGLRLIYYSQIVNDFQKGDIAEGYSVSREKKESFPLTVTSAQKNPTAFYLCASSINPGTEAFFGQGTRLTVV.

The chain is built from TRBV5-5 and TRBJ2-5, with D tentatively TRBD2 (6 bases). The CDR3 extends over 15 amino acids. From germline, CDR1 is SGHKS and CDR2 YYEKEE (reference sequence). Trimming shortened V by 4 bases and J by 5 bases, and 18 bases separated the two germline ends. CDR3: CASSHLDYLGETQYF. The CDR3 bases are TGTGCCAGCAGCCATCTGGACTATCTGGGGGAGACCCAGTACTTC.

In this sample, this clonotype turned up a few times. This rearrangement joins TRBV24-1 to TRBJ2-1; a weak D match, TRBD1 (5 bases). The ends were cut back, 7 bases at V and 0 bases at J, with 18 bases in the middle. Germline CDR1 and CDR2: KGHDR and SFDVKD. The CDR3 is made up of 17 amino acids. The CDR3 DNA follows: TGTGCCACCAGCCCAGCAGTAGGGGCCCTCTCCTACAATGAGCAGTTCTTC. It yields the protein CATSPAVGALSYNEQFF.

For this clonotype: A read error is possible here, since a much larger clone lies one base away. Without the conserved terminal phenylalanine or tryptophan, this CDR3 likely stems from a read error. The CDR3 loop reads CASSWEISSYYGYTC. In DNA form, the CDR3 reads TGCGCCAGCAGCTGGGAGATTAGTTCATACTATGGCTACACCTGC. V and J are TRBV5-1 and TRBJ1-2; D unclear. The CDR3 contains 15 residues. Trimming removed 3 bases from V and 3 bases from J, with 15 bases in between. Looked up from germline, CDR1 is SGHRS and CDR2 is YFSETQ.

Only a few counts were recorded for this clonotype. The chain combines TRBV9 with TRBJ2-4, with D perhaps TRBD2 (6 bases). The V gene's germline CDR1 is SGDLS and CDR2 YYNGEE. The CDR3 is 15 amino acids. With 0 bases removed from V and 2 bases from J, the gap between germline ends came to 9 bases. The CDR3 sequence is CASSVGRGPKNIQYF. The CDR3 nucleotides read TGTGCCAGCAGCGTAGGGAGGGGCCCCAAAAACATTCAGTACTTC.

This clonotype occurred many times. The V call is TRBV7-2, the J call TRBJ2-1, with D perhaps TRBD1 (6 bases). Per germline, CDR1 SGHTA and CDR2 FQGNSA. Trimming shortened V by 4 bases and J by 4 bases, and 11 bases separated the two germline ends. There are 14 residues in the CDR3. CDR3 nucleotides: TGTGCCAGCAGCTCGGGACACGGTTACAATGAGCAGTTCTTC. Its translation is CASSSGHGYNEQFF.